This T cell receptor beta chain stems from a study of cytomegalovirus exposure and HLA in healthy donors. J was trimmed by 3 bases and V by 2 bases; bases with no gene match: 3. CDR3 size: 14 residues. Germline CDR1 reads MNHEY; CDR2 reads SMNVEV (reference sequence). 13 Jbeta primers and 60 Vbeta primers were used for the PCR. Assay used: immunoSEQ multiplex PCR; TCRdb lists only in-frame clones, some missing. The sample shows 85,000 to 100,000 clones, 84% of them seen only once. The chain has TRBV27 and TRBJ1-1, with 7 positions matching TRBD1. Sequencing was done on a sample of PBMCs. This clonotype was sampled from a woman under 30 in good health and CMV-seropositive. The CDR3 region is CASSLGQGDTEAFF. In DNA form, the CDR3 reads TGTGCCAGCAGTTTAGGGCAGGGGGACACTGAAGCTTTCTTT.